This T cell receptor (beta chain) was recorded in a study of T-cell memory formation after mild COVID-19. This CDR3 has 16 amino acids. Trimming cost V 3 bases and J 1 base, with 13 bases left between them. TCRdb fed the 5' RACE reads into MiXCR, producing one record per CDR3 protein. The table shows 150,000 to 200,000 distinct CDR3 sequences, with 11% occurring only once. This chain joins TRBV12-3 or TRBV12-4 and TRBJ1-3; D is ambiguous. The sequencing sample was made of PBMCs or a T cell subset sorted from them (not recorded which). The sequence was obtained from a man aged 18 to 29 who had mild COVID-19 (a few samples of this study predate the infection). Cell type and time point are not known. The CDR3 DNA is TGTGCCAGCAGTTTCCCGCAAATCGGGTCTGGAAACACCATATATTTT. Its translation is CASSFPQIGSGNTIYF.